A single sample is the source of the 15 T cell receptor beta chains below, sequenced in a study of blood T cell repertoires in COVID-19. The method was immunoSEQ multiplex PCR; TCRdb's version includes in-frame clones alone and lacks a portion of them. This table has about 110,000 clones, over 75% appearing once. Sequenced sample: peripheral blood. The receptors derive from a human donor in a cohort sampled during active COVID-19.

This chain links TRBV12-3 or TRBV12-4 with TRBJ1-2; D remains ambiguous. The CDR3 totals 10 residues. The germline V and J ends were trimmed by 5 bases and 4 bases, with 2 bases remaining between them. In DNA, the CDR3 is TGTGCCAGCAGTCGCTATGGCTACACCTTC. As protein: CASSRYGYTF.

This chain connects TRBV29-1 to TRBJ2-2, with a possible D match to TRBD2 (5 bases). The CDR3 covers 14 residues. From germline, CDR1 is SQVTM and CDR2 ANQGSEA. V lost 0 bases and J lost 7, with 12 bases in between. The CDR3 sequence is CSVEDELRVGELFF. The CDR3 DNA sequence: TGCAGCGTTGAAGATGAGTTGAGGGTCGGGGAGCTGTTTTTT.

V gene TRBV6-5 combines with J gene TRBJ2-3, with D possibly being TRBD1 (6 bases). In germline, CDR1 is MNHEY, CDR2 SVGAGI. The CDR3 totals 14 residues. With 6 bases removed from V and 5 bases from J, the gap between germline ends came to 15 bases. The chain's CDR3 is CASSLNGGRDTQYF. The CDR3 DNA follows: TGTGCCAGCAGCTTGAATGGGGGCAGAGATACGCAGTATTTT.

The genes are TRBV18 and TRBJ2-5; D is unclear. The V end lost 2 bases, the J end lost 1 base, and 11 bases lay between the germline ends. The CDR3 has 15 residues. Looked up from germline, CDR1 is KGHSH and CDR2 is LQKENI. The CDR3 loop is CASSPSQATQETQYF. As DNA, the CDR3 is TGTGCCAGCTCACCAAGCCAGGCAACCCAAGAGACCCAGTACTTC.

V and J are TRBV5-1 and TRBJ1-2; TRBD1 matches 7 bases. Germline values: CDR1 SGHRS, CDR2 YFSETQ. J lost 2 bases, V lost 4 bases, and 5 bases had no gene match. The CDR3 runs to 14 residues. The CDR3 is CASSRGDSNYGYTF. CDR3 DNA sequence: TGCGCCAGCAGCAGGGGGGACAGCAACTATGGCTACACCTTC.

The count of this clone is one. The V and J genes are TRBV5-1 and TRBJ2-1, with a possible D match to TRBD2 (6 bases). Germline assignment: CDR1 SGHRS and CDR2 YFSETQ. V was shortened by 4 bases and J by 2 bases, with 13 bases between the two germline ends. This CDR3 is 15 amino acids long. CDR3 protein: CASSPGTAPYNEQFF. Here the CDR3 DNA reads TGCGCCAGCAGCCCCGGGACTGCCCCCTACAATGAGCAGTTCTTC.

V gene TRBV27 combines with J gene TRBJ1-2; D perhaps matches TRBD1 (6 bases). This CDR3 contains 14 residues. Germline values: CDR1 MNHEY, CDR2 SMNVEV (reference sequence). Trimming took off 5 bases at V and 6 bases at J, with 16 bases between the two ends. The CDR3 DNA is TGTGCCAGCAGTATACAGGGAGAGGGCAATGGCTACACCTTC. This gives the protein CASSIQGEGNGYTF.

In nucleotides, the CDR3 is TGTGCCAGCTCAGCGGCAGACTCCCGCACAGATACGCAGTATTTT. The encoded protein is CASSAADSRTDTQYF. V gene TRBV18 combines with J gene TRBJ2-3; D gene uncertain. Between the trimmed V and J ends, which lost 5 bases and 1 base, there was a span of 13 bases. The CDR3 sequence is 15 residues long. Germline values: CDR1 KGHSH, CDR2 LQKENI. Looking up the rest from reference TRBV18 and TRBJ2-3 gives the full variable domain: NAGVMQNPRHLVRRRGQEARLRCSPMKGHSHVYWYRQLPEEGLKFMVYLQKENIIDESGMPKERFSAEFPKEGPSILRIQQVVRGDSAAYFCASSAADSRTDTQYFGPGTRLTVL.

The J gene is TRBJ1-5, the V gene TRBV7-2; tentatively, D is TRBD1 (6 bases). In germline, CDR1 is SGHTA, CDR2 FQGNSA. Trimming removed 5 bases at V and 3 bases at J, with 11 bases between. This CDR3 has 14 amino acids. CDR3 nucleotides: TGTGCCAGCAGCCCTGGACAGATCAATCAGCCCCAGCATTTT. Amino acids: CASSPGQINQPQHF.

CDR3 coding DNA: TGTGCCAGCAGCGAGGGACCAGGGGATCATGGCTACACCTTC. This translates into CASSEGPGDHGYTF. This chain links TRBV9 with TRBJ1-2, with D perhaps matching TRBD1 (6 bases). The CDR3 spans 14 residues. Per the germline V gene, CDR1 is SGDLS and CDR2 is YYNGEE. Deletions cut 3 bases from V and 6 bases from J, with 15 bases between.

In its sample, this clone was seen once. The gene calls are TRBV6-6 and TRBJ2-5; 10 bases fit TRBD2. Germline V CDR1 and CDR2: MNHNY, SVGAGI (reference sequence). V shed 1 base, J shed 3 bases, and the junction held 2 bases outside the gene matches. This CDR3 region has 15 residues. CDR3 residues: CASSYLAGGKETQYF. DNA for the CDR3: TGTGCCAGCAGTTACTTAGCGGGGGGAAAAGAGACCCAGTACTTC.

The chain employs TRBV4-1 and TRBJ1-2; D not resolved. Germline values: CDR1 MGHRA, CDR2 YSYEKL. V was shortened by 5 bases and J by 8 bases, with 21 bases between the two germline ends. The CDR3 has 15 amino acids. This chain's CDR3 is CASSFRVENVMGYTF. CDR3 DNA: TGCGCCAGCAGCTTCCGGGTCGAAAATGTTATGGGCTACACCTTC.

The chain couples TRBV28 to TRBJ1-1; TRBD1 is a possible D gene (6 bases). V was trimmed by 6 bases and J by 1 base, leaving 24 bases between them. Looked up from germline, CDR1 is MDHEN and CDR2 is SYDVKM. The CDR3 spans 18 residues. The CDR3 loop is CASSYSPTGPSRNTEAFF. CDR3 nucleotides: TGTGCCAGCAGCTATAGCCCTACAGGGCCGTCCAGGAACACTGAAGCTTTCTTT.

The chain employs TRBV5-1 and TRBJ2-5; TRBD1 matches at 11 bases. Trimming cost V 4 bases and J 2 bases; bases outside gene matches: 10. This CDR3 spans 17 amino acids. The germline gives CDR1 SGHRS, CDR2 YFSETQ. For the CDR3, the DNA is TGCGCCAGCAGCGTGGGGACAGGGGGTGTCCCACAAGAGACCCAGTACTTC. This encodes CASSVGTGGVPQETQYF.

This chain connects TRBV7-9 to TRBJ1-1; D unclear. In germline, CDR1 is SEHNR, CDR2 FQNEAQ (reference sequence). CDR3 size: 13 residues. The V and J ends lost 1 base and 7 bases respectively, with 10 bases between them. The CDR3 DNA reads as TGTGCCAGCAGCTTAGAGATACGGGGTGAAGCTTTCTTT. Translation gives CASSLEIRGEAFF.